Here is one T cell receptor beta chain with its context. This clone was observed a few times. Its cognate antigen has yet to be identified. There are no base qualities to consult, and no much larger clone falls within one base. The sample's time point label, in plain terms: more than three weeks on oral tofacitinib. According to the study, the label for this sample's treatment or condition signals: oral pan-JAK inhibitor, 5-10 mg twice daily. Lesional scalp punch biopsies and peripheral blood were obtained from alopecia areata patients. PBMCs were isolated by density centrifugation and stained for CD3, CD4 and CD8, and CD4+ and CD8+ T cells were sorted on a FACSAria. This entry is derived from a study of CD8+ T cells in alopecia areata (dated by TCRdb to the late 2010s). About the investigation overall: Treated patients were enrolled in an open-label pilot trial of oral tofacitinib at 5 to 10 mg twice daily for moderate-to-severe alopecia areata. To study T cell clonal expansion in alopecia areata, the researchers applied high-throughput TCRbeta sequencing to both the C3H/HeJ mouse model and human patients. In humans, TCRbeta sequencing was performed on scalp tissue and on sorted CD4+ and CD8+ peripheral blood T cells from healthy controls and from patients with patchy or totalis/universalis alopecia areata. The RNA source kit depended on sample type: the PAXgene miRNA kit for fixed scalp, the miRNeasy kit for PBMCs, and the RNeasy kit for mouse skin. TCRbeta CDR3 regions were amplified by immunoSEQ multiplex PCR with 35 Vbeta forward and 13 Jbeta reverse primers. Tofacitinib was administered for 6 to 18 months, and 6 months of follow-up off drug were then conducted to assess delayed response and recurrence. For the treated patients, the SALT score, which quantifies what percentage of scalp surface area is affected, served as the measure of disease severity. Patients on tofacitinib were biopsied at baseline and after 4 and 24 weeks of treatment, and several of the patients also had a later scalp biopsy. Clonality in the scalp was compared among normal scalp (n=4), patchy alopecia areata scalp (n=8), and alopecia totalis/universalis scalp (n=8). Here is what the overall study found, with its caveats: Compared with normal scalp, lesional scalp had higher clonality and more expanded CD8+ clones, particularly in alopecia totalis/universalis, a pattern that suggests antigenic drive. TCR sequences shared between patients were less clear than in mice, possibly partly because of HLA diversity in the patient population. Unlike mouse skin, which is dominated by gammadelta T cells, normal human skin has resident alphabeta T cells that are also sequenced, and this complicates analysis of the scalp TCR repertoire. Tofacitinib significantly decreased scalp clonality and the number of expanded CD8+ clones among the top 100 scalp clones. Because the treated cohort was small and included a single nonresponder, larger studies are needed to assess links between baseline CD8+ expansion and response. During tofacitinib treatment, many expanded lesional clones stuck around in both scalp and blood, and this persistence may partly explain why relapse happens after treatment is stopped.

Via the germline V gene, CDR1 is SGHTA and CDR2 FQGNSA. V is cut by 1 base and J by 0 bases, and the space between the germline ends is 9 bases. There are 15 amino acids in the CDR3, from cysteine to phenylalanine inclusive. The entry retains the CDR3 DNA only, 45 bases that are in frame from base 1. Library prep was done by the immunoSEQ multiplex PCR assay. For TCR sequencing, RNA was extracted from every sample and reverse transcribed into cDNA to serve as template. SuperScript III was used for first-strand cDNA synthesis, primed with a 2:1 mix of oligo-dT and random hexamers. A synthetic immune receptor repertoire was used to measure amplification bias, and any remaining bias was corrected computationally. The authors' pipeline ran thus. Raw reads were preprocessed to remove errors, and CDR3 was defined according to IMGT conventions as the region from the conserved cysteine to phenylalanine. Clonality was computed as 1 minus the Shannon entropy, with the entropy normalized by log2 of the number of productive unique TCRs. Whether each scalp clone was CD4 or CD8 was inferred by checking scalp TCRbeta sequences against the CD4 and CD8 repertoires from sorted blood. The clones in this table, taken by TCRdb from immuneACCESS, are in-frame only. Not every clone is retained; where verified, under half of the shortfall comes from an unresolved V gene, and the cause of the rest is unknown. The V and J calls and clone size were taken over from that table, and D and trimming were inferred from the DNA. The sample has around 120,000 clones on record, under 65% of them singletons. Together, the top ten hold around 5.4% of the sample.

The chain is encoded by TRBV7-2 joined to TRBJ1-2; confidence is insufficient to name the D gene. The specimen was CD4+ T cells sorted from blood, collected at week 4, from a patient treated with tofacitinib. The TCR sequence derives from a human donor with alopecia areata. The DNA is as follows: TGTGCCAGCAGCTTAGGCAGCGGTGCTAACTATGGCTACACCTTC. Translated, it gives CASSLGSGANYGYTF.